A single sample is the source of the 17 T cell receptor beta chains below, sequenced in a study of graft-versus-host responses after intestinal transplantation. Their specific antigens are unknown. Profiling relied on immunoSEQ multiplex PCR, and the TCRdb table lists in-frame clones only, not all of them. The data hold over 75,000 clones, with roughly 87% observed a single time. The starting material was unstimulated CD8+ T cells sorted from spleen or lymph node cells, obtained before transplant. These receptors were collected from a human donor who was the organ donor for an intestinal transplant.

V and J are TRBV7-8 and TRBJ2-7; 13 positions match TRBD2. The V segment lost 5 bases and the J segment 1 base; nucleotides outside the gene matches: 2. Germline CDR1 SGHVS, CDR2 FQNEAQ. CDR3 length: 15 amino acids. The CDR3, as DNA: TGTGCCAGCAGCACTAGCGGGGGGGGTTCCTACGAGCAGTACTTC. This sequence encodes CASSTSGGGSYEQYF.

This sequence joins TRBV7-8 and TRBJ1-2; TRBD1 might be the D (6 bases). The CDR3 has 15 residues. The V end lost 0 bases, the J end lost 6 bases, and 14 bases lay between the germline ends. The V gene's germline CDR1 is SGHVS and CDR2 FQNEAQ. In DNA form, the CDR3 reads TGTGCCAGCAGCTTAGCTCCAGGGGCCCCCAATGGCTACACCTTC. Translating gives CASSLAPGAPNGYTF.

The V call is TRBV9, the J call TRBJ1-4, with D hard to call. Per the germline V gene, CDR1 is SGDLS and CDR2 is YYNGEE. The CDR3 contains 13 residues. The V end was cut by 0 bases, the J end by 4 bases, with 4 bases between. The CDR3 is CASSVGSNEKLFF. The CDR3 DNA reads TGTGCCAGCAGCGTAGGAAGTAATGAAAAACTGTTTTTT.

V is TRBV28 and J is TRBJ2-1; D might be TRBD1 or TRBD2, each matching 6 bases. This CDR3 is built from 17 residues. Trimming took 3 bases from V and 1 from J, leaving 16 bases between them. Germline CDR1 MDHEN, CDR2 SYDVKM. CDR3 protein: CASSFWGAMWSYNEQFF. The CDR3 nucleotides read TGTGCCAGCAGTTTCTGGGGGGCCATGTGGTCCTACAATGAGCAGTTCTTC.

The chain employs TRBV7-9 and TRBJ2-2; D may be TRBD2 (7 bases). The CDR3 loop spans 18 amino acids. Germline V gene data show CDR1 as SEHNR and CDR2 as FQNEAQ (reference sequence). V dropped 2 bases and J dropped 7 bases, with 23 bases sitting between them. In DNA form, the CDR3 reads TGTGCCAGCAGCTTAAGTCGCGGGGGCGAGCTCCTCTTCGGGGAGCTGTTTTTT. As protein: CASSLSRGGELLFGELFF.

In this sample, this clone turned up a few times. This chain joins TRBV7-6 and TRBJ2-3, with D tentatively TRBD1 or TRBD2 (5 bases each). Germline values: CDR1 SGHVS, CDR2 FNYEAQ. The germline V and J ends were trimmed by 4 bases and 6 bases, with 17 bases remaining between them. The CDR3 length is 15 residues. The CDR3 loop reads CASSSSPGPPDTQYF. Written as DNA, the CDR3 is TGTGCCAGCAGCTCGTCCCCGGGACCCCCGGATACGCAGTATTTT.

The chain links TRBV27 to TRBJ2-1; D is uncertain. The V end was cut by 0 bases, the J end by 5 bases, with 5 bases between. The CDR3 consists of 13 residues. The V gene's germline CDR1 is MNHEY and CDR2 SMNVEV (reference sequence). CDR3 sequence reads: CASSLSLDNEQFF. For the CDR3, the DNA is TGTGCCAGCAGTTTATCGCTGGACAATGAGCAGTTCTTC.

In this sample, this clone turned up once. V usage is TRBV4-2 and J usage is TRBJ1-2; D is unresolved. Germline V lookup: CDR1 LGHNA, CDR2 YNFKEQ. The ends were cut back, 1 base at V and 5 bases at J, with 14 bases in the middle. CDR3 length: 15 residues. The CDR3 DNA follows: TGTGCCAGCAGCCAAGTGAGAAAGGGTTTATATGGCTACACCTTC. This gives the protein CASSQVRKGLYGYTF.

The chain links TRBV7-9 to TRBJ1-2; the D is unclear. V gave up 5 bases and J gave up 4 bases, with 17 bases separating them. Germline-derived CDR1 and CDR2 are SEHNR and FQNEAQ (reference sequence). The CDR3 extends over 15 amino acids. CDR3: CASSPDGERSYGYTF. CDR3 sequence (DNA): TGTGCCAGCAGCCCTGACGGAGAAAGGAGCTATGGCTACACCTTC. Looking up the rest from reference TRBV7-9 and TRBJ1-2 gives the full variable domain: DTGVSQNPRHKITKRGQNVTFRCDPISEHNRLYWYRQTLGQGPEFLTYFQNEAQLEKSRLLSDRFSAERPKGSFSTLEIQRTEQGDSAMYLCASSPDGERSYGYTFGSGTRLTVV.

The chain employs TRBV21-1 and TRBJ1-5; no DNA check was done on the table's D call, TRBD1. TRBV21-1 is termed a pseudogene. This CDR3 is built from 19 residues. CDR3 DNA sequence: TGTGCCAGCAGCCCACCTCGGGGCAGGGGGAAAGTCGGCAATCAGCCCCAGCATTTT. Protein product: CASSPPRGRGKVGNQPQHF.

CDR3 in amino acids: CASSLVRSGTGGYTF. The CDR3, as DNA: TGTGCCAGCAGCTTAGTTCGGTCAGGGACCGGGGGCTACACCTTC. V and J are TRBV11-2 and TRBJ1-2, with D perhaps TRBD1 (5 bases). V was clipped by 1 base and J by 8 bases, with 17 bases between them. This CDR3 is built from 15 residues. CDR1 is SGHAT, CDR2 FQNNGV, per germline.

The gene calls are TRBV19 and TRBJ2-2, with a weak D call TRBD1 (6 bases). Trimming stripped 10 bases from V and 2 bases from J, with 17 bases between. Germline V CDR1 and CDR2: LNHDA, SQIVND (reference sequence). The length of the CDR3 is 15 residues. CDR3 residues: CATSAWTDNTGELFF. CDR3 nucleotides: TGTGCCACCTCTGCTTGGACAGACAACACCGGGGAGCTGTTTTTT.

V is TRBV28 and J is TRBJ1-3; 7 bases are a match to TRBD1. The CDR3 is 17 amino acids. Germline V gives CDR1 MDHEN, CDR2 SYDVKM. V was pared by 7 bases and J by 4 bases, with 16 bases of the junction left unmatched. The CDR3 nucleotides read TGTGCCAGCACCCAAATTCCAAATCGGGACAGAGGAAACACCATATATTTT. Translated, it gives CASTQIPNRDRGNTIYF.

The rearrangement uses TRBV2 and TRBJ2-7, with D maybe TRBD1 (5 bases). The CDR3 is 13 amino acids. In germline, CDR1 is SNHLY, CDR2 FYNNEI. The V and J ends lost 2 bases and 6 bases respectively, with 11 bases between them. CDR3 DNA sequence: TGTGCCAGCAGTGAAATTGCAGGGTTCGAGCAGTACTTC. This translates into CASSEIAGFEQYF.

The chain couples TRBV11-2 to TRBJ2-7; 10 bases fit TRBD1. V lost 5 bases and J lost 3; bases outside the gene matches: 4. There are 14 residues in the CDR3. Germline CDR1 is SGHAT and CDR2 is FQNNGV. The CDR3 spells CASSGWTGGYEQYF. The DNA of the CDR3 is TGTGCCAGCAGCGGCTGGACAGGGGGCTACGAGCAGTACTTC.

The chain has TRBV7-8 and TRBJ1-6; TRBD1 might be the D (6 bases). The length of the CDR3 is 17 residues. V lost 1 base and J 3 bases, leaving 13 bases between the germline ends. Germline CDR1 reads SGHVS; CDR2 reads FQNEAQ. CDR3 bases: TGTGCCAGCAGCTTAGACAGGGTCTCAGGCTATAATTCACCCCTCCACTTT. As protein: CASSLDRVSGYNSPLHF.

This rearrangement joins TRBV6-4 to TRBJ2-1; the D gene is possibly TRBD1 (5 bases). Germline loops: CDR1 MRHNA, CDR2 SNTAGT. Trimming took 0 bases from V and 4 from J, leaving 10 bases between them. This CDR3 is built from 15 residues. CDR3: CASSDSSDSYNEQFF. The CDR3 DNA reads TGTGCCAGCAGTGACTCTAGTGACAGTTACAATGAGCAGTTCTTC.